These 25 T cell receptor beta chains were sequenced from one sample in a study of neurological immune-mediated disorders (dated by TCRdb to between 2019 and 2020). Interpreted using the paper, the time point label stands for: longitudinal time-point 3. Libraries were constructed by 5' RACE. Sequencing relied on an Illumina HiSeq 2500. TCRdb handled the public reads itself, with Q25 trimming in fastp and clone calling in MiXCR, and kept productive beta chains. A single entry per CDR3 protein holds the most common genes and DNA from its merged rows. The sample records 84,000 or so distinct CDR3 sequences, 4.3% of which are singletons. Over 5.5% of the sample belongs to the ten largest clones. The specimen sequenced was PBMCs. These receptors were taken from a woman aged 55-69 years with multiple sclerosis.

Ten or more counts support this clonotype. This chain joins TRBV15 and TRBJ1-5; D unclear. With 0 bases removed from V and 5 bases from J, the gap between germline ends came to 8 bases. The CDR3 runs 14 residues. The germline CDR1 and CDR2 sequences are LNHNV and YYDKDF (reference sequence). CDR3 sequence: CATSRDMGDQPQHF. CDR3 DNA sequence: TGTGCCACCAGCAGAGATATGGGTGATCAGCCCCAGCATTTT.

This clonotype was seen at least ten times. V and J are TRBV6-5 and TRBJ1-2, with D maybe TRBD1 (5 bases). This CDR3 region has 15 residues. Looked up from germline, CDR1 is MNHEY and CDR2 is SVGAGI. Trimming removed 2 bases from V and 4 bases from J, with 14 bases in between. The CDR3 protein is CASSYTGLKSYGYTF. The CDR3, as DNA: TGTGCCAGCAGTTACACAGGACTTAAGAGCTATGGCTACACCTTC.

This clonotype was counted at least ten times. The rearrangement joins TRBV4-1 to TRBJ2-2, with TRBD2 matching over 13 bases. This CDR3 region has 17 residues. Germline V lookup: CDR1 MGHRA, CDR2 YSYEKL. Trimming at V came to 4 bases and at J to 5 bases, leaving 7 bases not matched to a gene. The CDR3 reads CASSRWTSGGTTGELFF. The CDR3 DNA sequence: TGCGCCAGCAGCCGCTGGACTAGCGGGGGAACAACCGGGGAGCTGTTTTTT.

This clonotype was seen at least ten times. The chain recombines TRBV5-1 with TRBJ2-5; 7 bases line up with TRBD1. Losses at the gene ends were 3 bases for V and 3 bases for J; bases not matched to a gene: 5. Germline lookup yields CDR1 SGHRS and CDR2 YFSETQ. The CDR3 extends over 14 amino acids. CDR3 amino acids: CASSSGTEKETQYF. The DNA for the CDR3 is TGCGCCAGCAGCTCCGGGACAGAAAAAGAGACCCAGTACTTC.

This clonotype came up many times. The V gene is TRBV14, the J gene TRBJ1-3; D gene ambiguous. Germline CDR1 and CDR2: SGHDN and FVKESK. Trimming pared 6 bases from V and 8 bases from J, leaving 20 bases between. CDR3 length: 15 residues. This CDR3 reads CASRRGVGWVDTIYF. In nucleotides, the CDR3 is TGTGCCAGCAGGCGCGGGGTCGGATGGGTGGACACCATATATTTT.

A word on this clonotype: This may be a read error: a much more frequent sequence differs by one nucleotide. V gene TRBV5-6 combines with J gene TRBJ2-3; 7 nucleotides match TRBD2. This CDR3 is 15 amino acids long. Germline V lookup: CDR1 SGHDT, CDR2 YYEEEE. The DNA for the CDR3 is TGTGCCAGCAGTGGAAATAGCGGGTTCACAGATATGCAGTATTTT. Amino acids: CASSGNSGFTDMQYF.

This clonotype was counted at least ten times. This rearrangement joins TRBV20-1 to TRBJ1-4, with D maybe TRBD1 (5 bases). The germline CDR1 and CDR2 sequences are DFQATT and SNEGSKA (reference sequence). The CDR3 loop spans 16 amino acids. Trimming took 1 base from V and 8 from J, leaving 20 bases between them. The CDR3 DNA reads TGCAGTGCTAGAGTGGGATTTCTCGCAGGGAACGAAAAACTGTTTTTT. Its translation is CSARVGFLAGNEKLFF.

This clonotype was seen ten or more times. The chain recombines TRBV2 with TRBJ2-7; 7 bases fit TRBD1. The trim removed 6 bases at V and 0 bases at J, leaving 5 bases unmatched. Germline loops: CDR1 SNHLY, CDR2 FYNNEI. The CDR3 is 14 residues long. The CDR3 here is CASSEQGPSYEQYF. Here the CDR3 DNA reads TGTGCCAGCAGCGAACAGGGGCCCTCCTACGAGCAGTACTTC.

In its sample, this clonotype was seen many times. The chain links TRBV5-6 to TRBJ2-3; TRBD2 matches at 9 bases. J was trimmed by 1 base and V by 0 bases; bases with no gene match: 3. The CDR3 contains 16 residues. The germline V gene encodes CDR1 SGHDT and CDR2 YYEEEE. The CDR3 loop reads CASSLGLAGRTDTQYF. CDR3 nucleotide sequence: TGTGCCAGCAGCTTGGGCCTAGCGGGACGCACAGATACGCAGTATTTT.

This clonotype was counted many times. The genes are TRBV9 and TRBJ1-1; D gene unclear. The ends were cut back, 4 bases at V and 2 bases at J, with 6 bases in the middle. The CDR3 sequence is 12 residues long. Germline CDR1 is SGDLS and CDR2 is YYNGEE. The CDR3: CASSQVNTEAFF. CDR3 bases: TGTGCCAGCAGCCAGGTCAACACTGAAGCTTTCTTT.

This clonotype was detected ten times or more. V and J are TRBV9 and TRBJ1-2; D ambiguous. From germline, CDR1 is SGDLS and CDR2 YYNGEE. CDR3 length: 13 residues. Trimming left V 4 bases short and J 4 bases short, with 11 bases between. The CDR3 coding sequence is TGTGCCAGCAGCTCAAACGGGTTCTATGGCTACACCTTC. It is translated as CASSSNGFYGYTF.

This clonotype was counted ten times or more. This chain joins TRBV6-5 and TRBJ2-7; 8 nucleotides line up with TRBD1. V lost 10 bases and J lost 1; bases outside the gene matches: 3. This CDR3 has 12 residues. Germline CDR1 is MNHEY and CDR2 is SVGAGI. CDR3 coding DNA: TGTGCCACCAGACAGGGGTCCTACGAGCAGTACTTC. Residues: CATRQGSYEQYF.

This chain links TRBV5-1 with TRBJ1-2; D is uncertain. Looked up from germline, CDR1 is SGHRS and CDR2 is YFSETQ. The CDR3 is 14 amino acids. Between the trimmed V and J ends, which lost 2 bases and 8 bases, there was a span of 16 bases. The CDR3 reads CASSFFRREGGYTF. CDR3 nucleotides: TGCGCCAGCAGCTTTTTTCGAAGGGAAGGAGGCTACACCTTC.

Many counts were recorded for this clonotype. The CDR3 nucleotides are TGTGCCATCAGTGACGGGACAGGGAGCTCCTATAATTCACCCCTCCACTTT. Protein product: CAISDGTGSSYNSPLHF. V gene TRBV10-3 combines with J gene TRBJ1-6, with TRBD1 matching over 9 bases. V lost 3 bases, J lost 0 bases, and 3 bases stayed unmatched. The CDR3 is 17 amino acids. Germline lookup yields CDR1 ENHRY and CDR2 SYGVKD.

This clonotype was counted at least ten times. The chain employs TRBV28 and TRBJ2-7; 9 bases are shared with TRBD1. Germline CDR1 is MDHEN and CDR2 is SYDVKM. This CDR3 region has 15 residues. Trimming removed 3 bases from V and 3 bases from J; junction bases left unmatched: 6. In DNA form, the CDR3 reads TGTGCCAGCAGTTTTTGGACAGGGGAAATCTACGAGCAGTACTTC. Encoded protein: CASSFWTGEIYEQYF. Full variable domain (remainder filled in from reference TRBV28 and TRBJ2-7): DVKVTQSSRYLVKRTGEKVFLECVQDMDHENMFWYRQDPGLGLRLIYFSYDVKMKEKGDIPEGYSVSREKKERFSLILESASTNQTSMYLCASSFWTGEIYEQYFGPGTRLTVT.

Many counts were recorded for this clonotype. The CDR3, as DNA: TGCAGTGCTAGAGCGGGGAGTGGGGGAAGCTCTGGGGCCAACGTCCTGACTTTC. This codes for CSARAGSGGSSGANVLTF. The V gene is TRBV20-1, the J gene TRBJ2-6, with D perhaps being TRBD1 or TRBD2 (5 bases each). V was clipped by 1 base and J by 0 bases, with 16 bases between them. The CDR3 is made up of 18 amino acids. Germline V gene sequence: CDR1 DFQATT, CDR2 SNEGSKA (reference sequence).

This clonotype was seen many times. V usage is TRBV7-2 and J usage is TRBJ1-5; D call uncertain. The CDR3 length is 15 residues. Deletions cut 4 bases from V and 3 bases from J, with 13 bases between. Per the germline V gene, CDR1 is SGHTA and CDR2 is FQGNSA. CDR3 residues: CASSYFGQDNQPQHF. The CDR3 DNA is TGTGCCAGCAGCTACTTCGGGCAGGACAATCAGCCCCAGCATTTT. The whole variable domain, filled in from reference TRBV7-2 and TRBJ1-5, reads GAGVSQSPSNKVTEKGKDVELRCDPISGHTALYWYRQSLGQGLEFLIYFQGNSAPDKSGLPSDRFSAERTGGSVSTLTIQRTQQEDSAVYLCASSYFGQDNQPQHFGDGTRLSIL.

This clonotype was observed at least ten times. The rearrangement uses TRBV20-1 and TRBJ2-7, with TRBD1 identical over 8 bases. Germline-derived CDR1 and CDR2 are DFQATT and SNEGSKA (reference sequence). The CDR3 loop spans 15 amino acids. Trimming cost V 3 bases and J 3 bases; bases outside gene matches: 10. The CDR3 DNA follows: TGCAGTGCTAGCAAAGCCGGGACAGGAAACTACGAGCAGTACTTC. This sequence encodes CSASKAGTGNYEQYF.

This clonotype appeared many times. V usage is TRBV7-2 and J usage is TRBJ1-5; no clear D gene. Trimming pared 3 bases from V and 1 base from J, leaving 7 bases between. Germline V lookup: CDR1 SGHTA, CDR2 FQGNSA. CDR3 length: 14 residues. In DNA form, the CDR3 reads TGTGCCAGCAGCTTCCTACGGAGCAATCAGCCCCAGCATTTT. This gives the protein CASSFLRSNQPQHF.

This clonotype was seen once. A read error may explain this, as a much larger clone is one base away. The V call is TRBV7-7, the J call TRBJ2-5, with D possibly TRBD2 on 6 matching bases. Trimming left V 6 bases short and J 8 bases short, with 19 bases between. The germline V gene encodes CDR1 SSHAT and CDR2 FNYEAQ (reference sequence). The CDR3 runs to 14 residues. The CDR3 nucleotides are TGTGCCAGCAGTCGCGGGGACGATTCGGAAACCCAGTACTTC. Amino acids: CASSRGDDSETQYF. Together with reference TRBV7-7 and TRBJ2-5, the CDR3 gives the full variable domain: GAGVSQSPRYKVTKRGQDVTLRCDPISSHATLYWYQQALGQGPEFLTYFNYEAQPDKSGLPSDRFSAERPEGSISTLTIQRTEQRDSAMYRCASSRGDDSETQYFGPGTRLLVL.

In this sample, this clonotype turned up many times. The V and J genes are TRBV5-1 and TRBJ1-1; 10 bases fit TRBD1. Germline V gene data show CDR1 as SGHRS and CDR2 as YFSETQ. CDR3 length equals 15 residues. The ends lost 1 base at V and 1 base at J; junction bases unmatched: 1. DNA for the CDR3: TGCGCCAGCAGCTTGAGGGACAGGGGGAACACTGAAGCTTTCTTT. Protein: CASSLRDRGNTEAFF.

There are many counts of this clonotype. This chain connects TRBV18 to TRBJ2-1; 10 positions match TRBD1. CDR1 KGHSH and CDR2 LQKENI come from the germline V gene. The J segment lost 9 bases and the V segment lost 5 bases, leaving 10 bases of the junction unmatched. CDR3 length: 15 amino acids. The CDR3 region has the DNA TGTGCCAGCTCAAGACCGGGACAGGGGAATCTTGAGCAGTTCTTC. Translation gives CASSRPGQGNLEQFF.

This clonotype was seen ten or more times. The chain combines TRBV12-3 or TRBV12-4 with TRBJ1-4; D possibly corresponds to TRBD1 (5 bases). CDR3 size: 16 residues. Trimming removed 6 bases at V and 7 bases at J, with 21 bases between. CDR3 sequence: CASRTGTQAVGEKLFF. CDR3 nucleotides: TGTGCCAGCAGAACCGGGACCCAGGCAGTTGGTGAAAAACTGTTTTTT.

This clonotype was seen repeatedly, ten times or more. V usage is TRBV5-1 and J usage is TRBJ2-7; TRBD1 agrees at 11 bases. Germline CDR1 and CDR2: SGHRS and YFSETQ. J gave up 3 bases and V 4 bases, and 12 bases lay outside the gene matches. The CDR3 runs to 17 residues. As DNA, the CDR3 is TGCGCCAGCAGCCTGGCCCCCCCGGGGACAGGGGGCTACGAGCAGTACTTC. Amino acids: CASSLAPPGTGGYEQYF. The full variable domain, in which reference TRBV5-1 and TRBJ2-7 provide the parts outside the CDR3, is KAGVTQTPRYLIKTRGQQVTLSCSPISGHRSVSWYQQTPGQGLQFLFEYFSETQRNKGNFPGRFSGRQFSNSRSEMNVSTLELGDSALYLCASSLAPPGTGGYEQYFGPGTRLTVT.

This clonotype was found many times. The chain combines TRBV12-3 or TRBV12-4 with TRBJ1-3; 9 positions agree with TRBD1. The CDR3 contains 15 residues. The junction had 7 bases not matched to a gene; V was cut back by 7 bases and J by 3 bases. Here the CDR3 DNA reads TGTGCCAGCACCCTGACAGGGGGAGGTGGAAACACCATATATTTT. Residues: CASTLTGGGGNTIYF.